These 6 T cell receptor beta chains originate from one sample sequenced in a study of blood T cell repertoires in COVID-19. Clones were read by immunoSEQ multiplex PCR, and TCRdb kept only the in-frame ones, dropping some. The repertoire has hundreds of thousands of clones, approximately 90% of them found once; the top ten carry roughly 3%. The sequenced sample was peripheral blood. These receptors came from a man younger than 35 with active or convalescent COVID-19.

The chain's CDR3 is CATSDHTGDLFQPQHF. CDR3 in DNA: TGTGCCACCAGTGATCATACAGGGGACCTATTTCAGCCCCAGCATTTT. This chain uses TRBV24-1 with TRBJ1-5, with 7 bases that match TRBD1. The trim removed 3 bases at V and 6 bases at J, leaving 10 bases unmatched. Germline CDR1 reads KGHDR; CDR2 reads SFDVKD. The CDR3 has 16 residues.

The genes are TRBV12-5 and TRBJ2-1; TRBD2 agrees at 9 bases. V lost 6 bases and J lost 6; bases outside the gene matches: 9. The CDR3 loop spans 15 amino acids. Germline values: CDR1 LGHNT, CDR2 FRNRAP. CDR3 sequence reads: CASGDSGRLSNEQFF. CDR3 DNA sequence: TGTGCTAGTGGCGACAGCGGGAGGCTTTCCAATGAGCAGTTCTTC.

The chain combines TRBV14 with TRBJ1-2, with D maybe TRBD1 (6 bases). The CDR3 length is 14 residues. V was shortened by 4 bases and J by 4 bases, with 13 bases between the two germline ends. Germline V gene sequence: CDR1 SGHDN, CDR2 FVKESK. Written as DNA, the CDR3 is TGTGCCAGCAGCCGAGCCGGGACAACCTATGGCTACACCTTC. Residues: CASSRAGTTYGYTF.

The CDR3: CASSPRGYEQYF. The CDR3 DNA is TGTGCCAGCAGCCCGAGGGGGTACGAGCAGTACTTC. This sequence joins TRBV7-8 and TRBJ2-7, with D perhaps TRBD1 (6 bases). The V gene's germline CDR1 is SGHVS and CDR2 FQNEAQ. Trimming left V 5 bases short and J 4 bases short, with 9 bases between. CDR3 size: 12 residues.

The chain employs TRBV6-2 or TRBV6-3 and TRBJ1-1; 8 bases agree with TRBD1. Germline V gene lookup returns CDR1 MNHEY and CDR2 SVGEGT. Trimming removed 3 bases from V and 1 base from J; junction bases left unmatched: 4. CDR3 size: 15 residues. For the CDR3, the DNA is TGTGCCAGCAGTTATACCGGGACAGGGAACACTGAAGCTTTCTTT. Encoded protein: CASSYTGTGNTEAFF.

This sequence joins TRBV14 and TRBJ2-3; D unclear. Germline CDR1 SGHDN, CDR2 FVKESK. V was cut by 1 base and J by 4 bases, with 3 bases left in between. The CDR3 covers 12 residues. The CDR3 DNA reads as TGTGCCAGCAGCCAAGCGGCAGATACGCAGTATTTT. Translating gives CASSQAADTQYF.